What follows are 26 T cell receptor beta chains derived from one specimen sequenced in a study of blood T cell repertoires in COVID-19. Profiling relied on immunoSEQ multiplex PCR, and the TCRdb table lists in-frame clones only, not all of them. The repertoire holds 150,000 to 200,000 clones, with more than 90% as singletons. The specimen sequenced was peripheral blood. These receptors originate from a man aged 55 to 69 with active or convalescent COVID-19.

J is TRBJ1-5 and V is TRBV12-5; TRBD1 agrees at 9 bases. CDR1 is LGHNT and CDR2 is FRNRAP in the germline V gene. V shed 4 bases, J shed 4 bases, and the junction held 8 bases outside the gene matches. This CDR3 contains 16 residues. CDR3 residues: CASGSDRGLVNQPQHF. The CDR3 DNA sequence: TGTGCTAGTGGTTCGGACAGGGGTCTCGTAAATCAGCCCCAGCATTTT.

V gene TRBV9 combines with J gene TRBJ2-1; D is possibly TRBD2 (5 bases). This CDR3 is 15 amino acids long. CDR1 and CDR2 (germline): SGDLS, YYNGEE. V was cut by 2 bases and J by 6 bases, with 15 bases left in between. The CDR3 loop is CASSVPGYPPNEQFF. CDR3 nucleotides: TGTGCCAGCAGCGTCCCGGGGTATCCCCCCAATGAGCAGTTCTTC.

The CDR3 bases are TGTGCCGGAGGGACTAGCGAGGCCACTGAGCAGTTCTTC. Amino acid sequence: CAGGTSEATEQFF. This chain connects TRBV10-3 to TRBJ2-1; TRBD2 matches at 10 bases. There are 13 residues in the CDR3. V was clipped by 11 bases and J by 9 bases; unmatched bases: 10. In germline, CDR1 is ENHRY, CDR2 SYGVKD.

This rearrangement joins TRBV7-9 to TRBJ2-5; 9 bases are shared with TRBD1. The CDR3 has 17 amino acids. Germline lookup yields CDR1 SEHNR and CDR2 FQNEAQ (reference sequence). The V and J ends lost 4 bases and 4 bases, in that order; junction bases with no gene match: 13. CDR3 DNA sequence: TGTGCCAGCAGCTGGACCCGGGACAGGGCTAAGAGAGAGACCCAGTACTTC. Amino acids: CASSWTRDRAKRETQYF.

This rearrangement joins TRBV5-4 to TRBJ2-5, with 10 nucleotides matching TRBD1. V trimming: 0 bases; J trimming: 1 base; junction bases outside the gene matches: 6. The CDR3 has 17 residues. Germline assignment: CDR1 SGHNT and CDR2 YYREEE (reference sequence). The CDR3 DNA follows: TGTGCCAGCAGCTTGGGACAGGGGGCGAAAAGCCAAGAGACCCAGTACTTC. Translation: CASSLGQGAKSQETQYF.

J is TRBJ1-1 and V is TRBV6-5, with 8 bases aligning to TRBD1. Germline-derived CDR1 and CDR2 are MNHEY and SVGAGI. The CDR3 is 16 amino acids. With 2 bases clipped from V and 1 base from J, the junction kept 6 bases outside the gene matches. The CDR3: CASSYAGGLGNTEAFF. In DNA form, the CDR3 reads TGTGCCAGCAGTTACGCAGGGGGCTTAGGGAACACTGAAGCTTTCTTT.

J is TRBJ1-5 and V is TRBV20-1, with D tentatively TRBD1 (5 bases). The V and J ends lost 3 bases and 6 bases respectively, with 9 bases between them. Germline V gives CDR1 DFQATT, CDR2 SNEGSKA (reference sequence). The CDR3 consists of 12 residues. The CDR3 nucleotides read TGCAGTGCTAGTGCGCAGGGTCAGCCCCAGCATTTT. Its translation is CSASAQGQPQHF.

The chain couples TRBV5-1 to TRBJ2-1; the D is unclear. Germline loops: CDR1 SGHRS, CDR2 YFSETQ. The CDR3 sequence is 15 residues long. Trimming shortened V by 7 bases and J by 4 bases, and 18 bases separated the two germline ends. CDR3 DNA sequence: TGCGCCAGCCAACAACAACCAACCCAATACAATGAGCAGTTCTTC. Translated: CASQQQPTQYNEQFF.

The chain is built from TRBV3-1 (or the pseudogene TRBV3-2) and TRBJ2-7; tentatively, D is TRBD1 (6 bases). CDR3 length: 17 residues. Germline V gene sequence: CDR1 LGHDT, CDR2 YNNKEL (reference sequence). Trimming removed 3 bases at V and 0 bases at J, with 18 bases between. This chain's CDR3 is CASSHDILTGISYEQYF. The CDR3 DNA sequence: TGTGCCAGCAGCCATGATATCCTAACAGGGATCTCCTACGAGCAGTACTTC.

This clone is a singleton in its sample. This chain uses TRBV5-5 with TRBJ1-3, with TRBD1 matching 10 bases. The CDR3 loop spans 15 amino acids. Germline V gene lookup returns CDR1 SGHKS and CDR2 YYEKEE (reference sequence). Germline trimming cut 3 bases from V and 2 bases from J; bases unmatched to any gene: 2. The CDR3 coding sequence is TGTGCCAGCAGCTATGACAGGGGGCCTGGAAACACCATATATTTT. It is translated as CASSYDRGPGNTIYF.

Of note for this clone: Other DNA sequences in the same sample also yield this CDR3. The CDR3 sequence is CASSPQGLYGYTF. As DNA, the CDR3 is TGTGCCAGCAGTCCACAGGGCCTTTATGGCTACACCTTC. The gene calls are TRBV6-2 or TRBV6-3 and TRBJ1-2; maybe TRBD1 (6 bases). Trimming cost V 5 bases and J 5 bases, with 12 bases left between them. Germline-derived CDR1 and CDR2 are MNHEY and SVGEGT. CDR3 length equals 13 residues.

The chain couples TRBV24-1 to TRBJ2-2; TRBD2 is a possible D gene (6 bases). Trimming cost V 12 bases and J 1 base, with 11 bases left between them. This CDR3 contains 13 residues. The V gene's germline CDR1 is KGHDR and CDR2 SFDVKD. The CDR3 region is CAAGTRNTGELFF. As DNA, the CDR3 is TGTGCCGCCGGGACTCGGAACACCGGGGAGCTGTTTTTT.

V and J are TRBV5-6 and TRBJ1-5; TRBD1 aligns across 10 bases. This CDR3 comprises 16 residues. CDR1 and CDR2 from the germline V gene are SGHDT and YYEEEE. Germline trimming cut 0 bases from V and 4 bases from J; bases unmatched to any gene: 4. This CDR3 is CASSLGTGGGNQPQHF. The CDR3, as DNA: TGTGCCAGCAGCTTGGGGACAGGGGGTGGAAATCAGCCCCAGCATTTT.

The chain links TRBV10-1 to TRBJ2-7; the match to TRBD2 covers 8 bases. The CDR3 has 16 residues. The germline V gene has CDR1 WNHNN and CDR2 SYGVQD (reference sequence). The junction had 7 bases not matched to a gene; V was cut back by 1 base and J by 2 bases. The CDR3 here is CASSEWRLAGTYEQYF. The CDR3 DNA sequence: TGCGCCAGCAGTGAGTGGCGGCTAGCGGGTACCTACGAGCAGTACTTC.

V gene TRBV6-5 combines with J gene TRBJ2-7; a weak D match, TRBD2 (6 bases). The CDR3 has 14 amino acids. Trimming pared 0 bases from V and 3 bases from J, leaving 9 bases between. Germline loops: CDR1 MNHEY, CDR2 SVGAGI. As DNA, the CDR3 is TGTGCCAGCAGTTACTCTCGGGGGTTCTACGAGCAGTACTTC. Amino acid sequence: CASSYSRGFYEQYF.

V usage is TRBV6-5 and J usage is TRBJ2-6; D may be TRBD1 (6 bases). The germline CDR1 and CDR2 sequences are MNHEY and SVGAGI. V lost 6 bases to trimming and J lost 2 bases, with 11 bases between them. The CDR3 contains 15 residues. CDR3 protein: CASSTGSTGANVLTF. CDR3 DNA: TGTGCCAGCAGCACAGGGAGTACTGGGGCCAACGTCCTGACTTTC.

The rearrangement joins TRBV18 to TRBJ2-7, with a possible D match to TRBD2 (5 bases). The CDR3 runs 15 residues. Trimming shortened V by 0 bases and J by 6 bases, and 15 bases separated the two germline ends. Germline V gives CDR1 KGHSH, CDR2 LQKENI. The CDR3 loop reads CASSPPTEGSGEQYF. As DNA, the CDR3 is TGTGCCAGCTCACCACCGACTGAGGGCTCTGGCGAGCAGTACTTC. Together with reference TRBV18 and TRBJ2-7, the CDR3 gives the full variable domain: NAGVMQNPRHLVRRRGQEARLRCSPMKGHSHVYWYRQLPEEGLKFMVYLQKENIIDESGMPKERFSAEFPKEGPSILRIQQVVRGDSAAYFCASSPPTEGSGEQYFGPGTRLTVT.

This clone appeared a single time. The chain has TRBV30 and TRBJ1-6; D is undetermined. V lost 2 bases and J 5 bases, leaving 13 bases between the germline ends. The CDR3 has 15 amino acids. Germline loops: CDR1 GTSNPN, CDR2 SVGIG (reference sequence). DNA of the CDR3: TGTGCCTGGAGTCATCCGGGAACACATAATTCACCCCTCCACTTT. This encodes CAWSHPGTHNSPLHF.

The V and J genes are TRBV19 and TRBJ1-1; 8 bases align to TRBD1. V was clipped by 5 bases and J by 5 bases; unmatched bases: 7. Per the germline V gene, CDR1 is LNHDA and CDR2 is SQIVND (reference sequence). The length of the CDR3 is 14 residues. The CDR3 spells CASSVGQGRTEAFF. DNA for the CDR3: TGTGCCAGTAGTGTTGGACAGGGCCGGACTGAAGCTTTCTTT.

Here the CDR3 DNA reads TGTGCCAGCAGTAGTAGCGGATCCTACGAGCAGTACTTC. It translates to CASSSSGSYEQYF. The V gene is TRBV6-5, the J gene TRBJ2-7; D might be TRBD2 (6 bases). V shed 5 bases and J shed 1 base, with 9 bases lying between them. CDR3 length equals 13 residues. The germline V gene has CDR1 MNHEY and CDR2 SVGAGI.

The rearrangement joins TRBV19 to TRBJ2-7; tentative D call: TRBD1 (5 bases). CDR1 is LNHDA and CDR2 is SQIVND in the germline V gene (reference sequence). The V end was cut by 9 bases, the J end by 2 bases, with 14 bases between. The CDR3 sequence is 13 residues long. This CDR3 is CASARVGTYEQYF. The CDR3 region has the DNA TGTGCCAGCGCCAGGGTAGGGACCTACGAGCAGTACTTC.

In its sample, this clone was seen a few times. The chain couples TRBV6-5 to TRBJ2-2, with D possibly being TRBD2 (5 bases). Germline V gives CDR1 MNHEY, CDR2 SVGAGI. The ends were cut back, 8 bases at V and 3 bases at J, with 13 bases in the middle. This CDR3 has 14 amino acids. The CDR3 DNA is TGTGCCAGCGTCTTTTCGAGGGACACCGGGGAGCTGTTTTTT. Its protein is CASVFSRDTGELFF.

This clone was observed a handful of times. The V and J genes are TRBV18 and TRBJ1-1; D might be TRBD1 (5 bases). CDR3 length: 15 residues. Trimming removed 3 bases at V and 0 bases at J, with 11 bases between. The germline gives CDR1 KGHSH, CDR2 LQKENI. The CDR3 DNA reads TGTGCCAGCTCACCTGCCACAGGCATGAACACTGAAGCTTTCTTT. Its translation: CASSPATGMNTEAFF. The full variable domain, completed using reference TRBV18 and TRBJ1-1, is NAGVMQNPRHLVRRRGQEARLRCSPMKGHSHVYWYRQLPEEGLKFMVYLQKENIIDESGMPKERFSAEFPKEGPSILRIQQVVRGDSAAYFCASSPATGMNTEAFFGQGTRLTVV.

This rearrangement joins TRBV5-1 to TRBJ1-2, with no clear D. Looked up from germline, CDR1 is SGHRS and CDR2 is YFSETQ. The V gene lost 5 bases and the J gene lost 0 bases, with 11 bases spanning the gap. The CDR3 length is 14 residues. The DNA of the CDR3 is TGCGCCAGCAGGCCCGGCGGCCCTAACTATGGCTACACCTTC. It yields the protein CASRPGGPNYGYTF.

CDR3 bases: TGTGCCAGCAGTGGGGCCCAGGGCCGGGATTCACCCCTCCACTTT. Amino acids: CASSGAQGRDSPLHF. The chain combines TRBV2 with TRBJ1-6, with D perhaps matching TRBD1 (5 bases). Germline loops: CDR1 SNHLY, CDR2 FYNNEI. Trimming cost V 4 bases and J 8 bases, with 15 bases left between them. The CDR3 extends over 15 amino acids.

This clone was detected a few times. The chain uses TRBV27 and TRBJ1-1, with TRBD1 identical over 8 bases. The CDR3 loop spans 14 amino acids. V trimming: 6 bases; J trimming: 1 base; junction bases outside the gene matches: 4. Per the germline V gene, CDR1 is MNHEY and CDR2 is SMNVEV (reference sequence). The CDR3 DNA sequence: TGTGCCAGCAGGTCAGGGGGCCCGAACACTGAAGCTTTCTTT. Residues: CASRSGGPNTEAFF.